A selection of T cell receptor beta chains follows, all from one sample in a study of blood T cells in healthy people across ages. TCRdb reanalysed the 5' RACE reads using MiXCR and keeps one entry per CDR3 protein. Altogether about 1.1 million distinct CDR3 sequences are present, less than 45% being singletons, with the ten largest covering roughly 13%. Sequenced material: blood. These receptors all come from a man between 18 and 29 years old in good health. CDR3s include the opening cysteine and the closing phenylalanine or tryptophan. D genes are given only for firm matches. Clone size, where shown, is once, few, many, or a class for clones that have expanded.

V	size	J	D	CDR3	DNA
TRBV20-1	-	TRBJ2-1	-	CSARHRGSSYNEQFF	TGCAGTGCTAGGCATCGGGGTAGCTCCTACAATGAGCAGTTCTTC
TRBV6-1	-	TRBJ2-1	TRBD1	CASREGQGSSYNEQFF	TGTGCCAGCAGGGAAGGACAGGGGAGCTCCTACAATGAGCAGTTCTTC
TRBV10-3	-	TRBJ1-2	-	CAISEQGYYGYTF	TGTGCCATCAGTGAACAGGGTTACTATGGCTACACCTTC
TRBV15	-	TRBJ2-3	-	CVTSTGTASGTDTQYF	TGTGTCACCAGTACCGGGACGGCATCCGGCACAGATACGCAGTATTTT
TRBV6-2/TRBV6-3	many	TRBJ1-5	TRBD1	CATQEGTDNQPQHF	TGTGCCACCCAAGAAGGGACAGACAATCAGCCCCAGCATTTT
TRBV7-2	few	TRBJ1-1	-	CASTIGAGSGTEAFF	TGTGCCAGCACCATTGGGGCGGGGAGTGGTACTGAAGCTTTCTTT
TRBV29-1	many	TRBJ2-3	-	CSVARDLTDTQYF	TGCAGCGTTGCCAGGGACCTCACAGATACGCAGTATTTT
TRBV9	-	TRBJ1-4	-	CASSVDGSGANEKLFF	TGTGCCAGCAGCGTAGACGGTTCAGGAGCTAATGAAAAACTGTTTTTT
TRBV30	few	TRBJ2-5	-	CACLGHPNQETQYF	TGTGCCTGTCTGGGTCACCCGAACCAAGAGACCCAGTACTTC
TRBV7-2	few	TRBJ2-2	-	CASSLNSLTGELFF	TGTGCCAGCAGCTTAAACAGTCTCACCGGGGAGCTGTTTTTT
TRBV25-1	-	TRBJ2-5	-	CASRLSGAETQYF	TGTGCCAGCAGGTTATCAGGGGCCGAGACCCAGTACTTC
TRBV7-2	-	TRBJ1-6	TRBD1	CASSLIQGDSPLHF	TGTGCCAGCAGCTTAATACAGGGGGATTCACCCCTCCACTTT
TRBV20-1	few	TRBJ2-3	-	CSANPGAPDTQYF	TGCAGTGCTAATCCGGGGGCGCCCGATACGCAGTATTTT
TRBV2	few	TRBJ2-3	-	CASSEWQLPSTDTQYF	TGTGCCAGCAGTGAATGGCAGCTCCCTTCCACAGATACGCAGTATTTT
TRBV6-2/TRBV6-3	few	TRBJ2-7	-	CASSYEGLREQYF	TGTGCCAGCAGTTACGAGGGGTTGCGCGAGCAGTACTTC
TRBV7-3	many	TRBJ1-2	TRBD1	CASSSQSGTEYGYTF	TGTGCCAGCAGCTCACAATCCGGGACAGAATATGGCTACACCTTC
TRBV6-2/TRBV6-3	few	TRBJ1-6	TRBD1	CASSSPGTGVAYNSPLHF	TGTGCCAGCAGTTCACCGGGGACAGGGGTTGCCTATAATTCACCCCTCCACTTT
TRBV4-3	-	TRBJ1-1	TRBD1	CASSQDRTGVDTEAFF	TGCGCCAGCAGCCAAGATCGCACAGGGGTTGACACTGAAGCTTTCTTT
TRBV9	many	TRBJ2-7	-	CASSVADSLYEQYF	TGTGCCAGCAGCGTAGCGGACAGTCTCTACGAGCAGTACTTC
TRBV4-3	few	TRBJ1-6	-	CASSQGGGRWDSPLHF	TGCGCCAGCAGCCAAGGCGGGGGGCGATGGGATTCACCCCTCCACTTT
TRBV14	-	TRBJ1-5	-	CASSQQVDQPQHF	TGTGCCAGCAGTCAGCAGGTGGATCAGCCCCAGCATTTT
TRBV3-1	-	TRBJ2-5	-	CASSRRDEIQETQYF	TGTGCCAGCAGCCGCCGGGACGAAATTCAAGAGACCCAGTACTTC
TRBV20-1	-	TRBJ2-5	TRBD2	CSARALRTSGRQGSYNEQYF	TGCAGTGCTAGAGCCCTCCGGACTAGCGGGAGGCAGGGCTCCTACAATGAGCAGTACTTC
TRBV5-1	-	TRBJ1-2	-	CASSGKYGYTF	TGCGCCAGCAGCGGGAAGTATGGCTACACCTTC
TRBV29-1	many	TRBJ2-1	-	CSVELYHEQFF	TGCAGCGTTGAACTGTACCATGAGCAGTTCTTC
TRBV6-2/TRBV6-3	-	TRBJ2-5	-	CASSPLVGRETQYF	TGTGCCAGCAGTCCCCTAGTAGGGCGGGAGACCCAGTACTTC
TRBV12-3/TRBV12-4	few	TRBJ1-5	TRBD1	CASSLDRGWQPQHF	TGTGCCAGCAGTTTGGACAGGGGGTGGCAGCCCCAGCATTTT
TRBV2	few	TRBJ1-5	-	CASRDGTPNQPQHF	TGTGCCAGCAGAGACGGGACACCCAATCAGCCCCAGCATTTT
TRBV6-6	few	TRBJ2-1	-	CASSDSRGADNEQFF	TGTGCCAGCAGTGACTCCCGGGGGGCGGACAATGAGCAGTTCTTC
TRBV12-3/TRBV12-4	few	TRBJ2-4	-	CASMEWGGMAKNIQYF	TGTGCCAGCATGGAGTGGGGCGGTATGGCCAAAAACATTCAGTACTTC
TRBV7-3	-	TRBJ2-1	TRBD1	CASNFGTGRGEQFF	TGTGCCAGCAACTTTGGGACAGGGCGTGGGGAGCAGTTCTTC
TRBV3-1	few	TRBJ2-7	TRBD1	CASSDRDREQYF	TGTGCCAGCAGCGACAGGGATAGGGAGCAGTACTTC
TRBV4-3	few	TRBJ1-1	-	CASSQERRVTEAFF	TGCGCCAGCAGCCAAGAGCGGCGGGTCACTGAAGCTTTCTTT
TRBV7-9	-	TRBJ1-1	TRBD1	CAERTGGQDTEAFF	TGTGCCGAAAGGACAGGCGGACAGGACACTGAAGCTTTCTTT
TRBV6-1	few	TRBJ1-6	-	CASSANRVLDGRYNSPLHF	TGTGCCAGCAGCGCAAATAGGGTCCTCGATGGGCGCTATAATTCACCCCTCCACTTT
TRBV12-3/TRBV12-4	-	TRBJ1-2	-	CASTLGVGGPYGYTF	TGTGCCAGCACTCTAGGGGTCGGGGGGCCTTATGGCTACACCTTC
TRBV2	few	TRBJ2-7	TRBD2	CASRSSGDNEQYF	TGTGCCAGCAGAAGTAGCGGGGACAACGAGCAGTACTTC
TRBV2	-	TRBJ1-2	-	CASRKEGSPLANYGYTF	TGTGCCAGCAGGAAGGAGGGGTCCCCGCTTGCTAACTATGGCTACACCTTC
TRBV6-1	-	TRBJ1-6	-	CASSARDTNSPLHF	TGTGCCAGCAGTGCACGGGACACTAATTCACCCCTCCACTTT
TRBV7-2	-	TRBJ1-4	TRBD1	CASSLPGQEKLFF	TGTGCCAGCAGCTTACCGGGACAGGAAAAACTGTTTTTT
TRBV12-3/TRBV12-4	few	TRBJ2-1	-	CASSFGVGSSYNEQFF	TGTGCCAGCAGTTTTGGTGTCGGGAGCTCCTACAATGAGCAGTTCTTC
TRBV27	few	TRBJ2-3	-	CASQEGGADTQYF	TGTGCCTCACAGGAGGGGGGCGCAGATACGCAGTATTTT
TRBV7-9	-	TRBJ2-1	-	CASSSESCNEQFF	TGTGCCAGCAGCTCAGAGTCCTGCAATGAGCAGTTCTTC
TRBV7-2	-	TRBJ2-5	-	CASSLIAQETQYF	TGTGCCAGCAGCTTAATTGCCCAAGAGACCCAGTACTTC
TRBV7-2	few	TRBJ1-1	-	CASSSQANTEAFF	TGTGCCAGCAGTTCCCAAGCGAACACTGAAGCTTTCTTT
TRBV3-1	-	TRBJ2-3	-	CASSHPVAGTSTDTQYF	TGTGCCAGCAGCCATCCGGTGGCGGGTACTAGCACAGATACGCAGTATTTT
TRBV27	-	TRBJ2-7	-	CASSFAGPTYEQYF	TGTGCCAGCAGTTTCGCAGGTCCGACCTACGAGCAGTACTTC
TRBV12-5	-	TRBJ1-2	TRBD1	CASATGYNYGYTF	TGTGCTAGTGCGACAGGGTATAACTATGGCTACACCTTC
TRBV25-1	-	TRBJ1-2	-	CVSSVGNIGGYTF	TGTGTCAGCAGTGTCGGGAATATAGGAGGCTACACCTTC
TRBV27	-	TRBJ2-5	-	CASSFGASGAQYF	TGTGCCAGCAGTTTTGGAGCTTCTGGGGCCCAGTACTTC
TRBV3-1	few	TRBJ1-2	-	CASSQEGSFGYTF	TGTGCCAGCAGCCAAGAGGGGTCTTTTGGCTACACCTTC
TRBV18	-	TRBJ1-6	-	CASSPRQARSPLHF	TGTGCCAGCTCACCTCGACAGGCGCGGTCACCCCTCCACTTT
TRBV5-5	-	TRBJ1-5	TRBD1	CASSLPGQGVNQPQHF	TGTGCCAGCAGCTTACCGGGACAGGGCGTCAATCAGCCCCAGCATTTT
TRBV5-1	-	TRBJ2-7	-	CASSLARKGNEQYF	TGCGCCAGCAGCTTGGCCAGGAAAGGAAACGAGCAGTACTTC
TRBV7-9	many	TRBJ1-4	-	CASSLGINNEKLFF	TGTGCCAGCAGCTTAGGCATTAATAATGAAAAACTGTTTTTT